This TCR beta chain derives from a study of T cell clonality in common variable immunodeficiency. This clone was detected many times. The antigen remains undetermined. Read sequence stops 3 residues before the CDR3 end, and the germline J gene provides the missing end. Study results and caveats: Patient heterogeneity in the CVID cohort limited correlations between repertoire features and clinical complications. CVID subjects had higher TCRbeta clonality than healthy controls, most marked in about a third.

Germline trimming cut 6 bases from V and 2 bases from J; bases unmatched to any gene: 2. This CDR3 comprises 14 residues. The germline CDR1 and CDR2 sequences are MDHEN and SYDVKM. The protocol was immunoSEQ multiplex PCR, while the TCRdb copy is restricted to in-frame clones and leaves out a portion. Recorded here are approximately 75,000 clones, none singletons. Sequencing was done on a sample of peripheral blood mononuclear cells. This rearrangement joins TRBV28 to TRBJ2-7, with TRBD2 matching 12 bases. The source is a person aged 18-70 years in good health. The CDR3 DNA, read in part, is TGTGCCAGCAGGGCTAGCGGGAGGGCCTACGAG. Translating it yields CASRASGRAYE. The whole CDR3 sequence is CASRASGRAYEQYF.